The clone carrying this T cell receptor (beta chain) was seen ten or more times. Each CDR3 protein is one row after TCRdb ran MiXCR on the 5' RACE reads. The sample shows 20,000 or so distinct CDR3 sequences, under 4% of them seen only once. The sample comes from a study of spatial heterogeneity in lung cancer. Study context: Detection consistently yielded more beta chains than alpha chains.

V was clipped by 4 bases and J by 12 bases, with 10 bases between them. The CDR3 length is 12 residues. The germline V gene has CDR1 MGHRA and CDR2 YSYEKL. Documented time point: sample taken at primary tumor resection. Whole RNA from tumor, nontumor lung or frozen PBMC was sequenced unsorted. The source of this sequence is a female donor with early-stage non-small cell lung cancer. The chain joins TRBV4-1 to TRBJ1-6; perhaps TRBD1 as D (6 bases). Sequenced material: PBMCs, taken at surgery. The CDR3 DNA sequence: TGCGCCAGCAGCCGTGAACAGGGACCCCTCCACTTT. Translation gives CASSREQGPLHF.